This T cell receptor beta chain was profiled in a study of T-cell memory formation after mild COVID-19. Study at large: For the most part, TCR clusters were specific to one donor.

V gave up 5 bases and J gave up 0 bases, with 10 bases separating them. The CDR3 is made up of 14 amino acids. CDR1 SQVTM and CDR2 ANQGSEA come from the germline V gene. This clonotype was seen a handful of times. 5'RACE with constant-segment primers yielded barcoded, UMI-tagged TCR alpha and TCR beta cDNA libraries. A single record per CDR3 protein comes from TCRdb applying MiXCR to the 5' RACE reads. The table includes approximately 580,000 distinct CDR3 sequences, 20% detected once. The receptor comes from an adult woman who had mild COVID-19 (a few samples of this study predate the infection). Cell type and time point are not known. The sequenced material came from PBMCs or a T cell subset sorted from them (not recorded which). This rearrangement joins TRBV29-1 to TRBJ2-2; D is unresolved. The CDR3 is CSVLRQTNTGELFF. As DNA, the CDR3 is TGCAGCGTTTTACGTCAGACGAACACCGGGGAGCTGTTTTTT.